The clone carrying this TCR beta chain was seen a few times. The sample is drawn from a study of T cells in Graves' hyperthyroidism and ophthalmopathy. V was shortened by 0 bases and J by 3 bases, with 6 bases between the two germline ends. This CDR3 region has 13 residues. Per germline, CDR1 SGDLS and CDR2 YYNGEE. What was amplified from RNA transcripts were TCR beta CDR3 regions. The TCR CDR3 was amplified in a first-round RT-PCR using the HTBI primer set. TCRdb used MiXCR to reprocess the multiplex PCR reads, holding one entry per CDR3 protein. The table has 250,000 to 300,000 distinct CDR3 sequences, 15% to 20% seen once.

The sample comprised blood. This sequence originates from a man between 45 and 60 years old with Graves' ophthalmopathy. The chain carries TRBV9 and TRBJ2-5; D could derive from TRBD1 or TRBD2 (5 bases each). The CDR3 is CASSVGDEETQYF. The CDR3 nucleotides are TGTGCCAGCAGCGTAGGGGACGAAGAGACCCAGTACTTC.